These 26 T cell receptor beta chains were sequenced from one sample in a study of brain T cells in children with intractable seizures. Time point described: blood from clinic visit 5 months post-surgery; TSC patient then seizure free. The protocol was immunoSEQ multiplex PCR, while the TCRdb copy is restricted to in-frame clones and leaves out a portion. The top ten clones hold 5.5% to 6% of a sample with hundreds of thousands of clones, over 90% of them seen once. The sequencing used peripheral blood, collected roughly 5 months after surgery. These receptors were collected from a boy under two years old with tuberous sclerosis and intractable seizures.

The gene calls are TRBV5-6 and TRBJ2-3; D is possibly TRBD2 (6 bases). Germline-derived CDR1 and CDR2 are SGHDT and YYEEEE. With 2 bases removed from V and 3 bases from J, the gap between germline ends came to 10 bases. This CDR3 region has 14 residues. The CDR3 DNA sequence: TGTGCCAGCAGCTTTCCGGGACTTACAGATACGCAGTATTTT. Protein product: CASSFPGLTDTQYF. Together with reference TRBV5-6 and TRBJ2-3, the CDR3 gives the full variable domain: DAGVTQSPTHLIKTRGQQVTLRCSPKSGHDTVSWYQQALGQGPQFIFQYYEEEERQRGNFPDRFSGHQFPNYSSELNVNALLLGDSALYLCASSFPGLTDTQYFGPGTRLTVL.

This chain joins TRBV12-5 and TRBJ1-1; D gene ambiguous. The CDR3 has 11 amino acids. Germline values: CDR1 LGHNT, CDR2 FRNRAP. This CDR3 is CGNSGRSEAFF. The CDR3 bases are TGTGGCAATTCCGGACGGAGTGAAGCTTTCTTT.

CDR3 nucleotides: TGTGCCAGCAGCTCAGGACTCGGGGGCCAGCCCCAGCATTTT. Translation gives CASSSGLGGQPQHF. The chain has TRBV7-6 and TRBJ1-5, with D possibly TRBD1 on 6 matching bases. From germline, CDR1 is SGHVS and CDR2 FNYEAQ. The CDR3 is 14 residues long. V lost 4 bases and J 7 bases, leaving 14 bases between the germline ends.

The J gene is TRBJ2-7, the V gene TRBV7-9; D possibly corresponds to TRBD2 (7 bases). In germline, CDR1 is SEHNR, CDR2 FQNEAQ (reference sequence). CDR3 length: 15 residues. V was clipped by 1 base and J by 3 bases, with 13 bases between them. CDR3 sequence reads: CASSLEIRGGYEQYF. DNA of the CDR3: TGTGCCAGCAGCTTAGAAATAAGGGGGGGCTACGAGCAGTACTTC.

The chain has TRBV3-1 (or the pseudogene TRBV3-2) and TRBJ2-3; 8 bases align to TRBD2. Trimming took 0 bases from V and 3 from J; bases not matched to a gene: 5. Germline loops: CDR1 LGHDT, CDR2 YNNKEL (reference sequence). The CDR3 runs to 16 residues. CDR3 DNA: TGTGCCAGCAGCCAAGAACTCGCGGGAGGTACAGATACGCAGTATTTT. Translation: CASSQELAGGTDTQYF.

Only one count was recorded for this clone. V and J are TRBV7-2 and TRBJ2-5, with TRBD1 as a possible D gene (6 bases). Trimming cost V 7 bases and J 5 bases, with 17 bases left between them. Germline CDR1 SGHTA, CDR2 FQGNSA. The CDR3 totals 14 residues. The CDR3 sequence: CASNPGALGETQYF. The CDR3 nucleotides are TGTGCCAGCAACCCAGGGGCCTTGGGGGAGACCCAGTACTTC.

V is TRBV19 and J is TRBJ1-4; D possibly corresponds to TRBD1 (6 bases). V lost 2 bases and J 5 bases, leaving 18 bases between the germline ends. Germline-derived CDR1 and CDR2 are LNHDA and SQIVND (reference sequence). This CDR3 region has 17 residues. The CDR3 protein is CASSIQGPQIPNEKLFF. CDR3 in DNA: TGTGCCAGTAGTATACAGGGGCCCCAAATCCCGAATGAAAAACTGTTTTTT.

The chain is built from TRBV19 and TRBJ1-5, with 7 bases fitting TRBD1. CDR1 and CDR2 (germline): LNHDA, SQIVND (reference sequence). The V segment lost 8 bases and the J segment 7 bases; nucleotides outside the gene matches: 5. The CDR3 is 12 residues long. Written as DNA, the CDR3 is TGTGCCAGTGGGACAGTCGGACAGCCCCAGCATTTT. This translates into CASGTVGQPQHF.

V is TRBV7-9 and J is TRBJ1-1; a weak D match, TRBD1 (5 bases). The V gene lost 7 bases and the J gene lost 0 bases, with 27 bases spanning the gap. From germline, CDR1 is SEHNR and CDR2 FQNEAQ (reference sequence). The CDR3 is made up of 19 amino acids. CDR3 amino acids: CASIPGGSAVNKMNTEAFF. Written as DNA, the CDR3 is TGTGCCAGCATCCCGGGGGGGAGCGCCGTAAACAAAATGAACACTGAAGCTTTCTTT.

The rearrangement links TRBV14 to TRBJ2-3; no clear D. V shed 1 base and J shed 1 base, with 9 bases lying between them. The CDR3 is 15 amino acids. Germline lookup yields CDR1 SGHDN and CDR2 FVKESK. For the CDR3, the DNA is TGTGCCAGCAGCCAAGTACGAAAGGGCACAGATACGCAGTATTTT. Translation: CASSQVRKGTDTQYF.

DNA of the CDR3: TGTGCCTCAGGATCCAATTGGGAGACCCAGTACTTC. Translated, it gives CASGSNWETQYF. This chain uses TRBV12-3 or TRBV12-4 with TRBJ2-5; D not resolved. This CDR3 is 12 amino acids long. V was cut by 11 bases and J by 5 bases, with 15 bases left in between.

The genes are TRBV12-3 or TRBV12-4 and TRBJ1-2; D unresolved. The V gene lost 3 bases and the J gene lost 0 bases, with 5 bases spanning the gap. The CDR3 loop spans 13 amino acids. Here the CDR3 DNA reads TGTGCCAGCAGTTTCAATTCTAACTATGGCTACACCTTC. Its protein product is CASSFNSNYGYTF.

The gene calls are TRBV5-1 and TRBJ1-2; 8 nucleotides line up with TRBD1. Germline V lookup: CDR1 SGHRS, CDR2 YFSETQ. With 0 bases clipped from V and 7 bases from J, the junction kept 2 bases outside the gene matches. There are 13 residues in the CDR3. CDR3 sequence reads: CASSLAGGSGYTF. The CDR3 bases are TGCGCCAGCAGCTTGGCAGGGGGCAGTGGCTACACCTTC.

The V call is TRBV4-2, the J call TRBJ2-4; D is tentatively TRBD1 or TRBD2 (5 bases each). The CDR3 consists of 13 residues. Deletions cut 4 bases from V and 7 bases from J, with 11 bases between. CDR1 is LGHNA, CDR2 YNFKEQ, per germline. The CDR3 sequence: CASSPRGPNIQYF. DNA for the CDR3: TGTGCCAGCAGCCCACGGGGACCGAACATTCAGTACTTC.

This chain links TRBV7-9 with TRBJ1-1; possible D gene TRBD1, 5 bases. Between the trimmed V and J ends, which lost 1 base and 5 bases, there was a span of 8 bases. The CDR3 contains 13 residues. Per the germline V gene, CDR1 is SEHNR and CDR2 is FQNEAQ (reference sequence). The CDR3, as DNA: TGTGCCAGCAGCTTAGTTGAGGGGACTGAAGCTTTCTTT. Protein sequence: CASSLVEGTEAFF.

The V gene is TRBV4-1, the J gene TRBJ1-5, with 9 bases lining up with TRBD1. CDR3 size: 15 residues. Germline values: CDR1 MGHRA, CDR2 YSYEKL. With 1 base clipped from V and 2 bases from J, the junction kept 0 bases outside the gene matches. Written as DNA, the CDR3 is TGCGCCAGCAGCCAAGGGGACAGGGGCAATCAGCCCCAGCATTTT. It translates to CASSQGDRGNQPQHF.

This clone was observed a few times. The rearrangement links TRBV10-3 to TRBJ1-3, with TRBD1 identical over 7 bases. The J segment lost 3 bases and the V segment lost 7 bases, leaving 0 bases of the junction unmatched. This CDR3 comprises 12 residues. Per the germline V gene, CDR1 is ENHRY and CDR2 is SYGVKD. CDR3 sequence reads: CAINRGGNTIYF. In nucleotides, the CDR3 is TGTGCCATCAACAGGGGTGGAAACACCATATATTTT.

The chain has TRBV6-1 and TRBJ1-2; 7 positions match TRBD1. V lost 4 bases and J lost 6; bases outside the gene matches: 14. The length of the CDR3 is 16 residues. Germline V gene lookup returns CDR1 MNHNS and CDR2 SASEGT. The chain's CDR3 is CASSGPTFQGGNGYTF. CDR3 in DNA: TGTGCCAGCAGTGGACCAACGTTCCAGGGGGGGAATGGCTACACCTTC.

The chain couples TRBV5-1 to TRBJ2-7; the match to TRBD1 covers 9 bases. Losses at the gene ends were 6 bases for V and 4 bases for J; bases not matched to a gene: 8. The germline V gene has CDR1 SGHRS and CDR2 YFSETQ. This CDR3 is 14 amino acids long. The CDR3 region has the DNA TGCGCCAGCACGACAGGGGGAAGAGCGTACGAGCAGTACTTC. Translated, it gives CASTTGGRAYEQYF.

The genes are TRBV13 and TRBJ2-5; a possible D gene is TRBD2 (5 bases). Trimming left V 4 bases short and J 13 bases short, with 19 bases between. The CDR3 loop spans 13 amino acids. Germline assignment: CDR1 PRHDT and CDR2 FYEKMQ (reference sequence). The CDR3 sequence is CASSSTSDYPPYF. CDR3 DNA: TGTGCCAGCAGCTCTACCTCAGACTACCCTCCGTACTTC.

This clone was seen only once. V is TRBV6-5 and J is TRBJ2-7; D not certain. The germline V gene has CDR1 MNHEY and CDR2 SVGAGI. With 6 bases removed from V and 1 base from J, the gap between germline ends came to 7 bases. This CDR3 has 12 residues. This CDR3 is CASSLMSYEQYF. The CDR3 nucleotides read TGTGCCAGCAGCCTTATGTCCTACGAGCAGTACTTC.

In regard to this clone: The same CDR3 is also encoded by other DNA sequences in this sample. The chain combines TRBV12-3 or TRBV12-4 with TRBJ2-7; the D is unclear. This CDR3 has 12 amino acids. Trimming left V 3 bases short and J 4 bases short, with 7 bases between. As DNA, the CDR3 is TGTGCCAGCAGTTTGGAAGGGTACGAGCAGTACTTC. Its protein is CASSLEGYEQYF.

The chain links TRBV19 to TRBJ1-1; D gene ambiguous. The CDR3 is 17 residues long. V was trimmed by 1 base and J by 0 bases, leaving 15 bases between them. Germline CDR1 LNHDA, CDR2 SQIVND (reference sequence). CDR3 protein: CASSIGFGSGMNTEAFF. The CDR3 DNA follows: TGTGCCAGTAGTATAGGGTTTGGATCCGGCATGAACACTGAAGCTTTCTTT.

This clone was found once. This chain's CDR3 is CAWRGTGGNGYTF. The DNA of the CDR3 is TGTGCCTGGAGGGGGACAGGGGGCAATGGCTACACCTTC. The V gene is TRBV30, the J gene TRBJ1-2; 12 bases are a match to TRBD1. V was clipped by 3 bases and J by 6 bases; unmatched bases: 2. Looked up from germline, CDR1 is GTSNPN and CDR2 is SVGIG (reference sequence). The CDR3 has 13 amino acids.

The gene calls are TRBV4-1 and TRBJ1-1; weak D call: TRBD1 (6 bases). Germline-derived CDR1 and CDR2 are MGHRA and YSYEKL. The CDR3 has 16 amino acids. Trimming took 2 bases from V and 5 from J, leaving 18 bases between them. The CDR3 sequence is CASSQPGGARRTEAFF. CDR3 bases: TGCGCCAGCAGCCAACCCGGGGGGGCTAGAAGAACTGAAGCTTTCTTT.

The table lists this clone with a few counts. V gene TRBV7-8 combines with J gene TRBJ1-6; D uncertain. Germline V CDR1 and CDR2: SGHVS, FQNEAQ. The V and J ends lost 3 bases and 3 bases respectively, with 15 bases between them. This CDR3 is 17 amino acids long. CDR3 in DNA: TGTGCCAGCAGCTTTGGTTCCCGGCCAAACTATAATTCACCCCTCCACTTT. Translating it yields CASSFGSRPNYNSPLHF. Full variable domain (outside the CDR3, taken from reference TRBV7-8 and TRBJ1-6): GAGVSQSPRYKVAKRGQDVALRCDPISGHVSLFWYQQALGQGPEFLTYFQNEAQLDKSGLPSDRFFAERPEGSVSTLKIQRTQQEDSAVYLCASSFGSRPNYNSPLHFGNGTRLTVT.